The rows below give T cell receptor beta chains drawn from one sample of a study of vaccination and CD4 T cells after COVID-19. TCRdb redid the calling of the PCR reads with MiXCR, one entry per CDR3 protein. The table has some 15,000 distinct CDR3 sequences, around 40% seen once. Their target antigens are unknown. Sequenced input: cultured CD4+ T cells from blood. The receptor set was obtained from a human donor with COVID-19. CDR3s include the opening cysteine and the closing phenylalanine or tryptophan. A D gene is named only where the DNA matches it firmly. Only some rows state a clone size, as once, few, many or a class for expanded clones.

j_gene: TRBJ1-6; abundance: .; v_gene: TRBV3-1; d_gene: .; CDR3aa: CASSQDGASGGTLHF; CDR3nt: TGTGCCAGCAGCCAAGATGGTGCCTCCGGGGGTACCCTCCACTTT
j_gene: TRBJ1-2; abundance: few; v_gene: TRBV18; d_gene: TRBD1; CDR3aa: CASSRDSSFVGYTF; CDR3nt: TGTGCCAGCTCACGGGACAGCTCCTTCGTTGGCTACACCTTC
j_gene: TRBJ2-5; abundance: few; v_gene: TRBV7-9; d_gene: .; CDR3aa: CAAPRGETQYF; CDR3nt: TGTGCGGCCCCAAGGGGGGAGACCCAGTACTTC
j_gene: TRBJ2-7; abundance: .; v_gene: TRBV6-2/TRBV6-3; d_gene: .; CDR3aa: CASKMGRAYEQYF; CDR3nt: TGTGCCAGCAAAATGGGGAGAGCGTACGAGCAGTACTTC
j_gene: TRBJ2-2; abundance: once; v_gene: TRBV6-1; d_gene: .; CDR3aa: CASSVRTPLGELFF; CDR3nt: TGTGCCAGCAGTGTCCGGACACCTCTCGGGGAGCTGTTTTTT
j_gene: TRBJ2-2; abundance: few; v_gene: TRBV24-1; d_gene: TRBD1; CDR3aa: CATSGRIKTGGVGELFF; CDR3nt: TGTGCCACCAGTGGCCGCATTAAAACAGGGGGTGTCGGGGAGCTGTTTTTT
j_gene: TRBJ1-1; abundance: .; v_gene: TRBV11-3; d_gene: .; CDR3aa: CASSPVNTEAFF; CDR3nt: TGTGCCAGCAGCCCAGTGAACACTGAAGCTTTCTTT
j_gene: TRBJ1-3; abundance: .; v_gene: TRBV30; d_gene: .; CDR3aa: CAWSVSLGRDSGNTIYF; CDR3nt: TGTGCCTGGAGTGTGTCGTTAGGCAGGGACTCTGGAAACACCATATATTTT
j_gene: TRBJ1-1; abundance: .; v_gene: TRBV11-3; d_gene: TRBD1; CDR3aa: CATGQGNLNTEAFF; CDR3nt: TGTGCCACAGGACAGGGCAATTTGAACACTGAAGCTTTCTTT
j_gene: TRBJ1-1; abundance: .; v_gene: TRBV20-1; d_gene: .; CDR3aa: CSARLNGRANTEAFF; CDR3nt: TGCAGTGCTAGACTCAACGGGAGGGCGAACACTGAAGCTTTCTTT
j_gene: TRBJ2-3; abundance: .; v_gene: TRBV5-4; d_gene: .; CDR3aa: CASSLGSRGATDTQYF; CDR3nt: TGTGCCAGCAGCTTGGGCTCCCGGGGTGCCACAGATACGCAGTATTTT
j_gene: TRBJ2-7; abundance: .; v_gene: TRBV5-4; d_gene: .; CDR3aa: CASSLENEQYF; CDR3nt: TGTGCCAGCAGCTTGGAAAACGAGCAGTACTTC
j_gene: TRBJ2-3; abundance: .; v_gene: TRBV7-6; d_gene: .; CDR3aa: CASSRDASGDTQYF; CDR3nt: TGTGCCAGCAGCCGGGACGCCTCGGGAGATACGCAGTATTTT
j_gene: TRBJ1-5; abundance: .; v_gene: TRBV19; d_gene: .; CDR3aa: CASTLGGSNQPQHF; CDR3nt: TGTGCCAGTACATTAGGAGGGAGCAATCAGCCCCAGCATTTT
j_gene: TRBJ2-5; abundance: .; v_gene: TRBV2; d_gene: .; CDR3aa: CASVTGWAGQETQYF; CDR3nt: TGTGCCAGCGTAACAGGGTGGGCAGGGCAAGAGACCCAGTACTTC
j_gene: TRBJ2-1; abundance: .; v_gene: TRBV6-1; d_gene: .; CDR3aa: CASSLRPYNEQFF; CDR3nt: TGTGCCAGCAGTCTCCGCCCTTACAATGAGCAGTTCTTC
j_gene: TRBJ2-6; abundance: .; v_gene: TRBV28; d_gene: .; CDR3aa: CASSPLWGPSSGANVLTF; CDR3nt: TGTGCCAGCAGTCCGCTTTGGGGGCCTAGCTCTGGGGCCAACGTCCTGACTTTC